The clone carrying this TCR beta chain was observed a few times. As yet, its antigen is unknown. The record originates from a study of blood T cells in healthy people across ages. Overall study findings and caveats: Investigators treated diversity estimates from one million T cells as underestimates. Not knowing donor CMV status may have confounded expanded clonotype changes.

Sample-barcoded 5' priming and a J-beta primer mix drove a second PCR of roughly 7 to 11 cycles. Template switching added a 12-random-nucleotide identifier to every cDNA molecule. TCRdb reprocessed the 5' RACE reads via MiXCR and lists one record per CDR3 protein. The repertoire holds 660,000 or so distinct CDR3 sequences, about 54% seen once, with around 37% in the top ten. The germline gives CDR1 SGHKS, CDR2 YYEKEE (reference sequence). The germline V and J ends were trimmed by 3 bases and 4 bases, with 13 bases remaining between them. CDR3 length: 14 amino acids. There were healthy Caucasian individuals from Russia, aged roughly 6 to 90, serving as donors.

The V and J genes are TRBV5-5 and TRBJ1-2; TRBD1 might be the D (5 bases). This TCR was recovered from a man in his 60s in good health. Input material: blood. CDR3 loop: CASSSLGRGYGYTF. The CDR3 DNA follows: TGTGCCAGCAGCTCCCTGGGACGGGGCTATGGCTACACCTTC.